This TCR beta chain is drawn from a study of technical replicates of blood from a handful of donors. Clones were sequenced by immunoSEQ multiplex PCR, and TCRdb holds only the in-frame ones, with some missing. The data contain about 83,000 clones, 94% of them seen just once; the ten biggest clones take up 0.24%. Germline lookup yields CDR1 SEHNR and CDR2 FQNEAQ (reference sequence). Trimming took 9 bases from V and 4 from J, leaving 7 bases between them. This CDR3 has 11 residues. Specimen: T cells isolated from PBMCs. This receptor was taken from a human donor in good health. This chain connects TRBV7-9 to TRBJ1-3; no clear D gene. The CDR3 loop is CASSTGNTIYF. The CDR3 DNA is TGTGCCAGTTCGACAGGAAACACCATATATTTT. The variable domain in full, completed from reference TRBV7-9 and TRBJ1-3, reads DTGVSQNPRHKITKRGQNVTFRCDPISEHNRLYWYRQTLGQGPEFLTYFQNEAQLEKSRLLSDRFSAERPKGSFSTLEIQRTEQGDSAMYLCASSTGNTIYFGEGSWLTVV.